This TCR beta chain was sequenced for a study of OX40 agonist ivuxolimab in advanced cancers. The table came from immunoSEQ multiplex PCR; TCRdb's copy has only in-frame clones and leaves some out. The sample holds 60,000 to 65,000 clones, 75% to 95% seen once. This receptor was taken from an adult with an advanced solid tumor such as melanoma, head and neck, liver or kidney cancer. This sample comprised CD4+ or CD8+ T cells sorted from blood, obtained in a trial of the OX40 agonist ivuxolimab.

The CDR3 sequence is CASSLSVSGQETQYF. In DNA, the CDR3 is TGCGCCAGCAGCTTGTCGGTTAGCGGCCAAGAGACCCAGTACTTC. V is TRBV5-1 and J is TRBJ2-5, with a weak D call TRBD2 (6 bases). Germline lookup yields CDR1 SGHRS and CDR2 YFSETQ. The CDR3 consists of 15 residues. V was pared by 1 base and J by 1 base, with 11 bases between. Supplemented by reference TRBV5-1 and TRBJ2-5, the full variable domain reads KAGVTQTPRYLIKTRGQQVTLSCSPISGHRSVSWYQQTPGQGLQFLFEYFSETQRNKGNFPGRFSGRQFSNSRSEMNVSTLELGDSALYLCASSLSVSGQETQYFGPGTRLLVL.